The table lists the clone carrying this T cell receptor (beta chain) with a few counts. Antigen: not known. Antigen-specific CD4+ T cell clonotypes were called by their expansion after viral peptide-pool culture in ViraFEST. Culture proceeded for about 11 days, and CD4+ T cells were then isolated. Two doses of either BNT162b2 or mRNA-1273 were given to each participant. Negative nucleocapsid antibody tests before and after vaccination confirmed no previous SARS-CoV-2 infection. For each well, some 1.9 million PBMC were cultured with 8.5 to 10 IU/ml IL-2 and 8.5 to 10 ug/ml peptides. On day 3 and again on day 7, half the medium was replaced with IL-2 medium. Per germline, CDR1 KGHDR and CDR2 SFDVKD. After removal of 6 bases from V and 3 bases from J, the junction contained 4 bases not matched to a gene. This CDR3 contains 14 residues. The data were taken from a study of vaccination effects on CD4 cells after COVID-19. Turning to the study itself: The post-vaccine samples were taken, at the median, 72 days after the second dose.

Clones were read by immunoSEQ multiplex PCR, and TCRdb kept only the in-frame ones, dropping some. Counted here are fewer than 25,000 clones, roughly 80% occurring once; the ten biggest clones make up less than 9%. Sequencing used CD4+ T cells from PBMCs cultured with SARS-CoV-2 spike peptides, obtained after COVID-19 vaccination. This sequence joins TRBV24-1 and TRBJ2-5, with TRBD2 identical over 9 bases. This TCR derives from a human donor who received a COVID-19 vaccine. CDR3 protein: CATSPSSGEETQYF. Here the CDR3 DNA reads TGTGCCACCAGTCCCTCTAGCGGGGAAGAGACCCAGTACTTC.